The 11 T cell receptor beta chains reported below all come from one sample, sequenced in a study of T cell repertoires in cytomegalovirus infection (dated by TCRdb to the late 2010s). TCRdb shows the sequencer as Illumina HiSeq 1500. TCRdb applied fastp at Q25 and MiXCR to the public reads, then kept only in-frame beta chains. Identical CDR3 protein sequences are pooled into one entry, listed with their most common genes and DNA. This sample lists roughly 860,000 distinct CDR3 sequences; 32% were detected once. The top ten clonotypes cover 9.5% to 15% of the sample. These TCRs' antigens remain unknown. What this sample's treatment or condition label stands for: in vitro stimulation with specific CMV peptide epitopes to enrich CMV-specific T cells. Sequenced material: cultured CD8+ T cells from PBMCs, taken from culture after CMV antigen stimulation. These receptors came from a human donor in good health (CMV status not recorded). Some clones in this sample may be carry-over from other donors' samples.

The rearrangement joins TRBV19 to TRBJ1-4, with no clear D. Germline loops: CDR1 LNHDA, CDR2 SQIVND (reference sequence). The length of the CDR3 is 16 residues. V lost 5 bases and J lost 0, with 13 bases in between. The CDR3 DNA reads as TGTGCCAGTAGTCTCGGATACTCAGCAACTAATGAAAAACTGTTTTTT. Its protein is CASSLGYSATNEKLFF.

The chain recombines TRBV7-4 with TRBJ2-5; 9 bases map to TRBD2. This CDR3 has 18 amino acids. The germline V gene has CDR1 SGHVT and CDR2 SQSDAQ. J lost 3 bases, V lost 5 bases, and 16 bases had no gene match. In nucleotides, the CDR3 is TGTGCCAGCAGCACTGCGGAGGGTAGCGGGGGCCTAGAAGAGACCCAGTACTTC. Translating gives CASSTAEGSGGLEETQYF.

Concerning this clonotype: Since a much larger clone is just one base distant, this may be a read error. The chain couples TRBV7-4 to TRBJ2-3, with D uncertain. The length of the CDR3 is 14 residues. Germline V gene lookup returns CDR1 SGHVT and CDR2 SQSDAQ. The CDR3 spells CANSSNPETDTQYF. CDR3 nucleotide sequence: TGTGCCAACAGCTCGAACCCGGAGACAGATACGCAGTATTTT.

This clonotype showed up just a few times. The chain couples TRBV5-8 to TRBJ2-2; the match to TRBD2 covers 15 bases. With V trimmed by 4 bases and J by 6 bases, 7 bases remained unmatched. Germline V gene lookup returns CDR1 SGHTS and CDR2 YDEGEE. The CDR3 has 17 residues. CDR3: CASSPRTSGGAPGELFF. In nucleotides, the CDR3 is TGTGCCAGCAGCCCCCGGACTAGCGGGGGGGCGCCCGGGGAGCTGTTTTTT.

The V call is TRBV9, the J call TRBJ1-1, with D uncertain. Trimming left V 2 bases short and J 1 base short, with 9 bases between. CDR3 length equals 14 residues. Germline V gene lookup returns CDR1 SGDLS and CDR2 YYNGEE. The CDR3 DNA reads TGTGCCAGCAGCGTCTTTAAGGGGAACACTGAAGCTTTCTTT. Translating it yields CASSVFKGNTEAFF.

This clonotype has at least ten counts. The gene calls are TRBV7-2 and TRBJ2-5; 8 bases fit TRBD2. The CDR3 length is 17 residues. Trimming removed 2 bases from V and 5 bases from J; junction bases left unmatched: 13. From germline, CDR1 is SGHTA and CDR2 FQGNSA. The chain's CDR3 is CASSLMRAGDYYETQYF. The DNA of the CDR3 is TGTGCCAGCAGCTTAATGAGAGCGGGGGATTATTACGAGACCCAGTACTTC.

The genes are TRBV27 and TRBJ1-5; the D is unclear. Trimming stripped 2 bases from V and 0 bases from J, with 11 bases between. This CDR3 region has 16 residues. Germline assignment: CDR1 MNHEY and CDR2 SMNVEV (reference sequence). CDR3 coding DNA: TGTGCCAGCAGTTTAGGGTACGGAAATAGCAATCAGCCCCAGCATTTT. It encodes CASSLGYGNSNQPQHF.

The V gene is TRBV14, the J gene TRBJ1-2, with D unresolved. The CDR3 has 15 amino acids. Trimming cost V 0 bases and J 6 bases, with 14 bases left between them. Germline CDR1 and CDR2: SGHDN and FVKESK. The CDR3 spells CASSQDRKGRHGYTF. CDR3 DNA sequence: TGTGCCAGCAGCCAAGATAGGAAAGGGCGGCATGGCTACACCTTC.

The chain carries TRBV20-1 and TRBJ2-7; no definite D call. Between the trimmed V and J ends, which lost 0 bases and 3 bases, there was a span of 12 bases. CDR1 is DFQATT and CDR2 is SNEGSKA in the germline V gene (reference sequence). This CDR3 has 14 amino acids. The CDR3 DNA sequence: TGCAGTGCTAGAGATGAGGTCAAAGTCTACGAGCAGTACGTC. It codes for CSARDEVKVYEQYV.

This chain links TRBV6-5 with TRBJ2-3; D gene uncertain. V gave up 5 bases and J gave up 1 base, with 13 bases separating them. The germline gives CDR1 MNHEY, CDR2 SVGAGI. The CDR3 has 15 amino acids. The CDR3 sequence is CASSLLEIGTDTQYF. DNA of the CDR3: TGTGCCAGCAGTCTTCTAGAGATAGGCACAGATACGCAGTATTTT.

This clonotype was recorded a few times. This chain uses TRBV4-3 with TRBJ2-4, with unresolved D. The V and J ends lost 4 bases and 6 bases respectively, with 13 bases between them. Germline loops: CDR1 LGHNA, CDR2 YSLEER. The CDR3 extends over 14 amino acids. CDR3 region: CASSRTNGRNIQYF. The CDR3 nucleotides are TGCGCCAGCAGCCGCACAAATGGCAGAAACATTCAGTACTTC.